This T cell receptor (beta chain) was recorded in a study of cytotoxic CD8 clonotypes in ibrutinib-treated CLL. Study summary: Response samples were drawn at a median of around 12 months of treatment, range 6 to 36. Mean values per sample were some 250,000 productive templates and 75,000 to 100,000 productive rearrangements.

Germline values: CDR1 MGHDK, CDR2 SYGVNS. CDR3 length: 15 residues. V was clipped by 3 bases and J by 3 bases; unmatched bases: 5. Here immunoSEQ multiplex PCR was the method, and the copy in TCRdb shows in-frame clones only, minus some. The sample holds under 200,000 clones, under 85% seen once. Study outcomes and limitations: Clonality was higher at ibrutinib response and returned toward baseline at progression.

Worth noting for this clone: What it binds is unknown.

The chain has TRBV25-1 and TRBJ2-7; 10 bases line up with TRBD1. The sample in question was PBMCs, obtained after 24 months of ibrutinib treatment. This TCR was sampled from a human donor with chronic lymphocytic leukemia. Here the CDR3 reads CASSDRGTGDYEQYF. CDR3 DNA sequence: TGTGCCAGCAGTGACAGAGGGACAGGGGACTACGAGCAGTACTTC.